One sample yielded the 10 T cell receptor beta chains listed below, sequenced in a study of cytomegalovirus exposure and HLA in healthy donors. The PCR made use of 60 Vbeta and 13 Jbeta primers. This table comes from immunoSEQ multiplex PCR, and its TCRdb copy is limited to in-frame clones, with some not included. The clone table shows 100,000 to 150,000 clones, with the ten largest holding approximately 1.6%. The sample was PBMCs. Source of these receptors: a man between 18 and 29 years old in good health and CMV-seronegative.

The CDR3 DNA reads TGTGCCAGCAGCCCAAAGCCGGGAGTGAACACTGAAGCTTTCTTT. The encoded protein is CASSPKPGVNTEAFF. This chain uses TRBV9 with TRBJ1-1, with D unresolved. This CDR3 has 15 amino acids. CDR1 is SGDLS and CDR2 is YYNGEE in the germline V gene. V was clipped by 4 bases and J by 0 bases, with 13 bases between them.

The chain uses TRBV5-1 and TRBJ2-7, with 10 bases fitting TRBD2. Per the germline V gene, CDR1 is SGHRS and CDR2 is YFSETQ. The trim removed 0 bases at V and 7 bases at J, leaving 7 bases unmatched. The length of the CDR3 is 15 residues. CDR3 sequence reads: CASSLELAGAQEQYF. CDR3 sequence (DNA): TGCGCCAGCAGCTTGGAGCTAGCGGGAGCCCAAGAGCAGTACTTC. The full variable domain, its missing parts supplied by reference TRBV5-1 and TRBJ2-7, is KAGVTQTPRYLIKTRGQQVTLSCSPISGHRSVSWYQQTPGQGLQFLFEYFSETQRNKGNFPGRFSGRQFSNSRSEMNVSTLELGDSALYLCASSLELAGAQEQYFGPGTRLTVT.

The chain's CDR3 is CASSDRGGASDTQYF. The DNA of the CDR3 is TGTGCCAGCAGTGACCGGGGGGGGGCGTCAGATACGCAGTATTTT. The chain uses TRBV6-4 and TRBJ2-3; 8 bases match TRBD2. The junction had 5 bases not matched to a gene; V was cut back by 2 bases and J by 4 bases. Germline V gene sequence: CDR1 MRHNA, CDR2 SNTAGT. CDR3 length: 15 amino acids.

The chain uses TRBV11-2 and TRBJ2-3, with TRBD2 matching over 8 bases. Trimming removed 4 bases from V and 4 bases from J; junction bases left unmatched: 10. Germline CDR1 reads SGHAT; CDR2 reads FQNNGV. There are 16 residues in the CDR3. CDR3 DNA sequence: TGTGCCAGCAGCTCCAGCGTAGCGGGGTTGTCAGATACGCAGTATTTT. It yields the protein CASSSSVAGLSDTQYF. The whole variable domain, filled in from reference TRBV11-2 and TRBJ2-3, reads EAGVAQSPRYKIIEKRQSVAFWCNPISGHATLYWYQQILGQGPKLLIQFQNNGVVDDSQLPKDRFSAERLKGVDSTLKIQPAKLEDSAVYLCASSSSVAGLSDTQYFGPGTRLTVL.

V and J are TRBV5-1 and TRBJ2-4; weak D call: TRBD1 (6 bases). Trimming pared 0 bases from V and 0 bases from J, leaving 10 bases between. The germline CDR1 and CDR2 sequences are SGHRS and YFSETQ. The length of the CDR3 is 16 residues. CDR3 protein: CASSLAGTLAKNIQYF. In DNA form, the CDR3 reads TGCGCCAGCAGCTTGGCCGGGACACTAGCCAAAAACATTCAGTACTTC.

The chain couples TRBV28 to TRBJ1-3, with 9 bases fitting TRBD1. V shed 6 bases, J shed 7 bases, and the junction held 7 bases outside the gene matches. CDR3 length: 14 amino acids. Germline V CDR1 and CDR2: MDHEN, SYDVKM. The CDR3 bases are TGTGCCAGCAGACGGGACAGGGTATTGAACACCATATATTTT. This gives the protein CASRRDRVLNTIYF.

The rearrangement uses TRBV6-6 and TRBJ2-1; 8 nucleotides align to TRBD2. The V segment lost 4 bases and the J segment 4 bases; nucleotides outside the gene matches: 9. The CDR3 is 16 amino acids. Germline CDR1 and CDR2: MNHNY and SVGAGI (reference sequence). CDR3 sequence (DNA): TGTGCCAGCAGTTCCCTACTCGCGGGGGGATACAATGAGCAGTTCTTC. It is translated as CASSSLLAGGYNEQFF.

V usage is TRBV7-8 and J usage is TRBJ2-7; TRBD1 aligns across 7 bases. The ends lost 0 bases at V and 3 bases at J; junction bases unmatched: 8. Germline loops: CDR1 SGHVS, CDR2 FQNEAQ. The CDR3 contains 16 residues. The CDR3 region is CASSLALDRVGYEQYF. The CDR3 nucleotides read TGTGCCAGCAGCTTAGCGTTAGACAGGGTCGGCTACGAGCAGTACTTC.

The chain links TRBV15 to TRBJ1-5, with D perhaps TRBD1 (5 bases). V lost 5 bases and J 3 bases, leaving 17 bases between the germline ends. The CDR3 is 16 residues long. Germline V gene lookup returns CDR1 LNHNV and CDR2 YYDKDF (reference sequence). The CDR3 region is CATSQWGGDFNQPQHF. The CDR3 DNA reads TGTGCCACCAGCCAGTGGGGGGGAGACTTCAATCAGCCCCAGCATTTT.

This chain connects TRBV27 to TRBJ1-6; 8 nucleotides align to TRBD1. The CDR3 runs 15 residues. The germline V gene has CDR1 MNHEY and CDR2 SMNVEV (reference sequence). V trimming: 6 bases; J trimming: 8 bases; junction bases outside the gene matches: 9. This CDR3 is CASSTDRVVDSPLHF. The DNA for the CDR3 is TGTGCCAGCAGCACGGACAGGGTGGTTGATTCACCCCTCCACTTT.